This is a list of T cell receptor beta chains from one sample in a study of T cell repertoires and HLA-DP antigens. Antigen specificity for these receptors is unknown. Sequencing used immunoSEQ multiplex PCR; TCRdb keeps in-frame clones, though not all of them. The table includes about 73,000 clones, roughly 77% detected once. Sequencing was done on a sample of CD4+ T cells from PBMCs. These TCRs come from a man aged 55 to 69 in good health and CMV-seronegative. Each CDR3 is given with its conserved first and last residue. Fields, in order: V gene, J gene, clone size, D gene, CDR3 DNA, CDR3 protein. A D gene is named only where the DNA matches it firmly. Clone sizes are given selectively: once, few, many, or a class where the clone is expanded.

>TRBV27|TRBJ2-3|-|-
TGTGCCAGCAGCGGCTCCACAGATACGCAGTATTTT
CASSGSTDTQYF
>TRBV7-2|TRBJ2-6|few|-
TGTGCCAGCAGCTTTCTCTCTGGGGCCAACGTCCTGACTTTC
CASSFLSGANVLTF
>TRBV2|TRBJ2-4|-|-
TGTGCCAGCAGTGAATGGGGGGTGGGCAAAAACATTCAGTACTTC
CASSEWGVGKNIQYF
>TRBV30|TRBJ1-1|-|-
TGTGCCTGGACAGAGGGTTGGACTGAAGCTTTCTTT
CAWTEGWTEAFF
>TRBV7-6|TRBJ2-7|once|TRBD1
TGTGCCAGCAGCCGGGACAGGGCCTACGAGCAGTACTTC
CASSRDRAYEQYF
>TRBV11-2|TRBJ1-4|-|TRBD1
TGTGCCAGCAGCTTAGTTGGCGGGACAGCTAATGAAAAACTGTTTTTT
CASSLVGGTANEKLFF
>TRBV7-3|TRBJ2-1|-|-
TGTGCCAGCAGCCAACTGGGTAGAGACAATGAGCAGTTCTTC
CASSQLGRDNEQFF
>TRBV18|TRBJ1-2|-|TRBD1
TGTGCCAGCTCAGAGGGACAGGGTGGGGCCGGCTATGGCTACACCTTC
CASSEGQGGAGYGYTF
>TRBV11-2|TRBJ2-3|-|-
TGTGCCAGCAGCGGACCTGGGGATACGCAGTATTTT
CASSGPGDTQYF
>TRBV18|TRBJ1-1|-|-
TGTGCCAGCTCACCAGCCGGGGGCCTCGGCTGGGGCACTGAAGCTTTCTTT
CASSPAGGLGWGTEAFF
>TRBV4-3|TRBJ1-2|-|-
TGCGCCAGCAGCCAAGAGGGGGGAAACTATGGCTACACCTTC
CASSQEGGNYGYTF
>TRBV10-3|TRBJ1-2|-|-
TGTGCCATCAGTGAGTCGACACAGGGCCTCTATGGCTACACCTTC
CAISESTQGLYGYTF
>TRBV5-1|TRBJ1-1|-|-
TGCGCCAGCAGCTGGACAGCGAACACTGAAGCTTTCTTT
CASSWTANTEAFF
>TRBV30|TRBJ1-5|many|-
TGTGCCTGGAGTGTGGGCAGGGACGATCAGCCCCAGCATTTT
CAWSVGRDDQPQHF
>TRBV7-9|TRBJ1-1|-|-
TGTGCCAGCAGCTTAGGGAGGCAGAACACTGAAGCTTTCTTT
CASSLGRQNTEAFF
>TRBV2|TRBJ2-3|-|TRBD2
TGTGCCAGCAGTGATTCAAGGGGTAGCGGGGGACGGGATACGCAGTATTTT
CASSDSRGSGGRDTQYF
>TRBV5-1|TRBJ2-5|-|-
TGCGCCAGCAGCTTGGTACTGGGGGGAGAGACCCAGTACTTC
CASSLVLGGETQYF
>TRBV11-1|TRBJ2-2|-|-
TGTGCCAGCAGCCCGGGAAGAGGGGCAACCGGGGAGCTGTTTTTT
CASSPGRGATGELFF
>TRBV6-6|TRBJ2-5|-|-
TGTGCCAGCAGCCGAGGACTCGACTCCCAAGAGACCCAGTACTTC
CASSRGLDSQETQYF
>TRBV29-1|TRBJ2-4|-|TRBD2
TGCAGCGCCGGACTAGCGGGGGGGGCCAAAAACATTCAGTACTTC
CSAGLAGGAKNIQYF
>TRBV7-3|TRBJ2-2|-|-
TGTGCCAGCAGCTCCATAGATACCGGGGAGCTGTTTTTT
CASSSIDTGELFF
>TRBV19|TRBJ2-1|-|TRBD2
TGTGCCAGTAGTCCCCAACCGACTAGCGCTGAGCAGTTCTTC
CASSPQPTSAEQFF
>TRBV18|TRBJ1-1|-|-
TGTGCCAGCTCACCACCCGGACAGCTGAACACTGAAGCTTTCTTT
CASSPPGQLNTEAFF
>TRBV11-2|TRBJ2-5|once|-
TGTGCCAGCAGCGGAATAGGCGGAGGAGAGACCCAGTACTTC
CASSGIGGGETQYF
>TRBV15|TRBJ2-5|-|-
TGTGCCACCAGCAGAGCCCCGTCAATCCAAGAGACCCAGTACTTC
CATSRAPSIQETQYF
>TRBV6-5|TRBJ1-4|once|-
TGTGCCAGCAGTTACACGGGACCAACTAATGAAAAACTGTTTTTT
CASSYTGPTNEKLFF
>TRBV5-1|TRBJ2-2|-|-
TGCGCCAGCAGTCCCAATACAGGGAACACCGGGGAGCTGTTTTTT
CASSPNTGNTGELFF
>TRBV5-1|TRBJ1-5|once|-
TGCGCCAGCAGCTTGGGGGGAAATAGCAATCAGCCCCAGCATTTT
CASSLGGNSNQPQHF
>TRBV9|TRBJ2-2|-|-
TGTGCCGCAGGCTCGAACACCGGGGAGCTGTTTTTT
CAAGSNTGELFF
>TRBV18|TRBJ2-3|-|-
TGTGCCAGCTCACCAGCAAAGGGGAGAGGAGCAGATACGCAGTATTTT
CASSPAKGRGADTQYF
>TRBV5-1|TRBJ2-5|-|TRBD2
TGCGCCAGCAGCCCTACTAGCGGGGGGGCCTATGAGACCCAGTACTTC
CASSPTSGGAYETQYF
>TRBV27|TRBJ2-2|-|TRBD1
TGTGCCAGCAGTTTCACAGGGGGTTGGAACACCGGGGAGCTGTTTTTT
CASSFTGGWNTGELFF
>TRBV7-3|TRBJ2-2|-|TRBD2
TGTGCCAGCAGCTCTCTACTAGCGGGAGGGCCCGCCGGGGAGCTGTTTTTT
CASSSLLAGGPAGELFF
>TRBV30|TRBJ2-1|few|-
TGTGCCTCTAACGTGGGACTCGTTCAATACAATGAGCAGTTCTTC
CASNVGLVQYNEQFF
>TRBV5-6|TRBJ2-7|-|-
TGTGCCAGCAGCACAGGTCCCGGAGGGTACGAGCAGTACTTC
CASSTGPGGYEQYF
>TRBV19|TRBJ1-2|-|-
TGTGCCAGTAGTACCCCCGTCCAGGTCTATGGCTACACCTTC
CASSTPVQVYGYTF
>TRBV5-1|TRBJ2-1|-|-
TGCGCCAGCAGCTCGGGACAGGGACGGCTAGCGGGATACAATGAGCAGTTCTTC
CASSSGQGRLAGYNEQFF
>TRBV11-2|TRBJ2-3|-|TRBD2
TGTGCCAGCAGCCAGGGACTAGCCGCGGATACGCAGTATTTT
CASSQGLAADTQYF
>TRBV7-2|TRBJ1-2|-|-
TGTGCCAGCAGCTTAGACTTGAGAGAGAATGGCTACACCTTC
CASSLDLRENGYTF
>TRBV4-3|TRBJ2-2|-|-
TGCGCCAGCAGCCAAGACGTAGGCGGGATAAACACCGGGGAGCTGTTTTTT
CASSQDVGGINTGELFF
>TRBV9|TRBJ1-4|medium-sized|-
TGTGCCAGCAGCGTAGAAGGCGAAAAACTGTTTTTT
CASSVEGEKLFF
>TRBV7-2|TRBJ1-2|few|-
TGTGCCAGCGGTCAACAGGGCCGGGACTATGGCTACACCTTC
CASGQQGRDYGYTF
>TRBV5-1|TRBJ1-4|-|TRBD1
TGCGCCAGCAGCTCCAGACAGGGGGCTAATGAAAAACTGTTTTTT
CASSSRQGANEKLFF
>TRBV19|TRBJ2-1|-|-
TGTGCCAGTAGTATAGGCGGGTCGAGGGGTCACAATGAGCAGTTCTTC
CASSIGGSRGHNEQFF
>TRBV11-3|TRBJ2-1|-|TRBD2
TGTGCCAGCAGCTTAGGAGGGACTAGCGAGCAGTTCTTC
CASSLGGTSEQFF
>TRBV11-2|TRBJ2-2|-|-
TGTGCCAGCAGCTTAGATGGCCCGAACACCGGGGAGCTGTTTTTT
CASSLDGPNTGELFF
>TRBV7-2|TRBJ1-3|-|TRBD1
TGTGCCAGCAGCCTAGACAGGGTGGGAAACACCATATATTTT
CASSLDRVGNTIYF
>TRBV4-1|TRBJ1-1|once|-
TGCGCCAGCAGCCACCGGACAGAGACATCAAACACTGAAGCTTTCTTT
CASSHRTETSNTEAFF
>TRBV7-9|TRBJ2-1|medium-sized|-
TGTGCCAGCAGCACGGGGAGCGGTTACAATGAGCAGTTCTTC
CASSTGSGYNEQFF
>TRBV10-3|TRBJ2-6|-|TRBD2
TGTGCCATCAGTGATGGGACTAGCGGGCTCTCTGGGGCCAACGTCCTGACTTTC
CAISDGTSGLSGANVLTF
>TRBV18|TRBJ1-5|-|TRBD1
TGTGCCAGCTCACCAGGACAGGAGAATCAGCCCCAGCATTTT
CASSPGQENQPQHF
>TRBV28|TRBJ1-2|few|-
TGTGCCAGCAGTGGAACAGGGCCCGCTAACTATGGCTACACCTTC
CASSGTGPANYGYTF
>TRBV18|TRBJ2-4|-|TRBD2
TGTGCCAGCTCACTGACGGGAGGGGGGGCAAGAAACATTCAGTACTTC
CASSLTGGGARNIQYF
>TRBV4-3|TRBJ1-6|-|-
TGCGCCAGCAGCCAAGGGGTATGGGGGAATTCACCCCTCCACTTT
CASSQGVWGNSPLHF
>TRBV7-2|TRBJ2-3|-|TRBD2
TGTGCCAGCAGCTTAGCTGTATTTGCGGGAGAATCAGATACGCAGTATTTT
CASSLAVFAGESDTQYF
>TRBV11-2|TRBJ1-1|-|TRBD1
TGTGCCAGCAGCGTCACAGGGGGGAGGATCACTGAAGCTTTCTTT
CASSVTGGRITEAFF